The source of this T cell receptor beta chain is a study of T cell changes during pregnancy in multiple sclerosis. Sequencing used immunoSEQ multiplex PCR; TCRdb keeps in-frame clones, though not all of them. The sample gives some 100,000 clones, approximately 92% of which show up once; roughly 1.2% is in the top ten. V lost 2 bases and J lost 4, with 9 bases in between. Germline-derived CDR1 and CDR2 are GTSNPN and SVGIG (reference sequence). CDR3 length: 13 amino acids. The receptor was isolated from a female donor with multiple sclerosis, enrolled in a pregnancy study. The input for sequencing was peripheral blood, taken in the second trimester of pregnancy. V gene TRBV30 combines with J gene TRBJ1-5, with D possibly matching TRBD1 (6 bases). The DNA for the CDR3 is TGTGCCTGGAGTTGGGGGACAAATCAGCCCCAGCATTTT. It codes for CAWSWGTNQPQHF.